One sample yielded the 9 T cell receptor beta chains listed below, sequenced in a study of T-cell memory formation after mild COVID-19. TCRdb re-analysed the 5' RACE reads in MiXCR, keeping a single row per CDR3 protein. Seen here are approximately 60,000 distinct CDR3 sequences, 9.3% observed once, and the top ten hold 1% to 1.4%. The source material was PBMCs or a T cell subset sorted from them (not recorded which). The receptors originated from a man aged 18 to 35 who had mild COVID-19 (a few samples of this study predate the infection). Cell type and time point are not known.

The V and J genes are TRBV19 and TRBJ1-6, with 8 positions matching TRBD1. V gave up 10 bases and J gave up 4 bases; unmatched junction bases: 3. Looked up from germline, CDR1 is LNHDA and CDR2 is SQIVND (reference sequence). The CDR3 covers 13 residues. The CDR3 spells CATGTGYNSPLHF. The CDR3 DNA reads as TGTGCCACAGGGACAGGATATAATTCACCCCTCCACTTT.

The V gene is TRBV20-1, the J gene TRBJ2-7, with D possibly TRBD1 on 5 matching bases. Per germline, CDR1 DFQATT and CDR2 SNEGSKA (reference sequence). The length of the CDR3 is 15 residues. V was shortened by 0 bases and J by 3 bases, with 15 bases between the two germline ends. Here the CDR3 reads CSAREAGRSGYEQYF. The DNA of the CDR3 is TGCAGTGCTAGAGAGGCAGGGCGGTCCGGCTACGAGCAGTACTTC.

This clonotype was seen a handful of times. This rearrangement joins TRBV6-6 to TRBJ1-1; the D is unclear. The V and J ends lost 5 bases and 5 bases respectively, with 12 bases between them. The CDR3 is made up of 13 amino acids. CDR1 and CDR2 (germline): MNHNY, SVGAGI (reference sequence). The CDR3 spells CASSPRMLTEAFF. In DNA, the CDR3 is TGTGCCAGCAGTCCCCGGATGTTGACTGAAGCTTTCTTT.

This clonotype was seen repeatedly, ten times or more. The chain is built from TRBV6-1 and TRBJ2-5; TRBD1 aligns across 7 bases. In germline, CDR1 is MNHNS, CDR2 SASEGT. Trimming at V came to 6 bases and at J to 5 bases, leaving 6 bases not matched to a gene. The CDR3 is 13 amino acids. CDR3 in DNA: TGTGCCAGCAGGGCGAGGGGGCCTGAGACCCAGTACTTC. It encodes CASRARGPETQYF.

Ten or more counts support this clonotype. The chain joins TRBV20-1 to TRBJ2-4, with D perhaps matching TRBD2 (6 bases). The CDR3 covers 12 residues. Germline CDR1 DFQATT, CDR2 SNEGSKA (reference sequence). Trimming cost V 6 bases and J 9 bases, with 15 bases left between them. The CDR3 spells CSAVLGGGIQYF. CDR3 nucleotides: TGCAGTGCAGTCTTGGGGGGTGGCATTCAGTACTTC.

This clonotype was recorded at least ten times. The chain uses TRBV5-1 and TRBJ2-2; TRBD2 matches at 7 bases. The CDR3 runs to 16 residues. V was pared by 4 bases and J by 0 bases, with 6 bases of the junction left unmatched. Per the germline V gene, CDR1 is SGHRS and CDR2 is YFSETQ. CDR3 region: CASSKSGGANTGELFF. The CDR3 DNA reads TGCGCCAGCAGCAAAAGTGGGGGGGCGAACACCGGGGAGCTGTTTTTT.

This clonotype showed up many times. V is TRBV7-2 and J is TRBJ1-2; D not resolved. The CDR3 is 13 residues long. The V end lost 4 bases, the J end lost 7 bases, and 13 bases lay between the germline ends. The germline V gene encodes CDR1 SGHTA and CDR2 FQGNSA. In nucleotides, the CDR3 is TGTGCCAGCAGCTCTTTCGCCGCCAGTGGCTACACCTTC. It specifies CASSSFAASGYTF. The whole variable domain, filled in from reference TRBV7-2 and TRBJ1-2, reads GAGVSQSPSNKVTEKGKDVELRCDPISGHTALYWYRQSLGQGLEFLIYFQGNSAPDKSGLPSDRFSAERTGGSVSTLTIQRTQQEDSAVYLCASSSFAASGYTFGSGTRLTVV.

This clonotype was seen a handful of times. J is TRBJ1-1 and V is TRBV7-2, with D uncertain. In germline, CDR1 is SGHTA, CDR2 FQGNSA. The CDR3 extends over 15 amino acids. V was clipped by 5 bases and J by 4 bases, with 17 bases between them. The CDR3, as DNA: TGTGCCAGCAGCCTTGCCGTGGGTTTAAGCACTGAAGCTTTCTTT. Translation: CASSLAVGLSTEAFF.

At least ten counts were recorded for this clonotype. Relative to the germline gene, one junction end is altered; a read error may explain this. This chain uses TRBV4-2 with TRBJ2-3, with 7 positions matching TRBD2. The CDR3 contains 16 residues. Looked up from germline, CDR1 is LGHNA and CDR2 is YNFKEQ. CDR3 in DNA: TGCGCCAGCAGCCAAAATGTGGCGGGGGGCACAGATACGCAGTATTTT. Its translation: CASSQNVAGGTDTQYF.